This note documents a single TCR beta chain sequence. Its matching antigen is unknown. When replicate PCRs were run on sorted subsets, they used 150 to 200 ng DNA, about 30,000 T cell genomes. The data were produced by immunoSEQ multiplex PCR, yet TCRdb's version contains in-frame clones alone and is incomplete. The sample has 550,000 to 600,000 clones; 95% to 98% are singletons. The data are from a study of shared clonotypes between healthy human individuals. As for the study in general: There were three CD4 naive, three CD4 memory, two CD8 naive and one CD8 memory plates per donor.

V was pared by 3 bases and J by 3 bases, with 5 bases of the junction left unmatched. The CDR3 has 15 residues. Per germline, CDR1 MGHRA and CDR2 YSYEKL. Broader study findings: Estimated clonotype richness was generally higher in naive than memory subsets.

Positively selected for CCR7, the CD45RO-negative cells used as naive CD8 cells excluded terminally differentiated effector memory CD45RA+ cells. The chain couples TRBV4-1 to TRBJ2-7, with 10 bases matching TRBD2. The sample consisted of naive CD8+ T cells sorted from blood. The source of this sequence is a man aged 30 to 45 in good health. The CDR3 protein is CASSQLAGVRYEQYF. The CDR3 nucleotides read TGCGCCAGCAGCCAGCTAGCGGGAGTTCGCTACGAGCAGTACTTC.